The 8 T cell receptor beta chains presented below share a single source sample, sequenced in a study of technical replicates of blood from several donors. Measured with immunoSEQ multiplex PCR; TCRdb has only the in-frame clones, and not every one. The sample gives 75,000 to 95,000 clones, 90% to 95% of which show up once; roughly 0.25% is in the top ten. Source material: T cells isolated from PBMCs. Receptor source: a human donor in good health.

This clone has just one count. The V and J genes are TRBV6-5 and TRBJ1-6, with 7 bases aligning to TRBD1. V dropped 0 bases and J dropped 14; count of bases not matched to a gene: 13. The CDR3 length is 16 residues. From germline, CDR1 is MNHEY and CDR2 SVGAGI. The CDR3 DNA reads TGTGCCAGCAGTTACTCGTTGCAGGGGGATTTAGGAACCCTCCACTTT. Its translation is CASSYSLQGDLGTLHF.

The CDR3 sequence: CASSYAGPNTEAFF. The CDR3 bases are TGTGCCAGCAGTTACGCAGGCCCGAACACTGAAGCTTTCTTT. The genes are TRBV6-6 and TRBJ1-1; no clear D. V was trimmed by 2 bases and J by 1 base, leaving 8 bases between them. The CDR3 is 14 amino acids. Germline V gene lookup returns CDR1 MNHNY and CDR2 SVGAGI (reference sequence).

The CDR3 loop is CASSLDPGQGNEQFF. The CDR3 nucleotides are TGCGCCAGCAGCTTGGATCCGGGACAGGGAAATGAGCAGTTCTTC. The chain carries TRBV5-1 and TRBJ2-1; 9 nucleotides line up with TRBD1. Germline V lookup: CDR1 SGHRS, CDR2 YFSETQ. The CDR3 runs to 15 residues. The ends lost 0 bases at V and 7 bases at J; junction bases unmatched: 5.

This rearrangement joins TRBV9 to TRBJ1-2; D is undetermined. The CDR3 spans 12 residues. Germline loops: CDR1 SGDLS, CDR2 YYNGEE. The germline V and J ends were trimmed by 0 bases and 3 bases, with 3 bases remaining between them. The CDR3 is CASSVGDYGYTF. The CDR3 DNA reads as TGTGCCAGCAGCGTAGGAGACTATGGCTACACCTTC.

The CDR3 is CASSPGTEEKLFF. CDR3 nucleotide sequence: TGTGCCAGCAGCCCGGGGACTGAGGAAAAACTGTTTTTT. The V and J genes are TRBV5-6 and TRBJ1-4; D perhaps matches TRBD1 (5 bases). Between the trimmed V and J ends, which lost 4 bases and 8 bases, there was a span of 12 bases. The CDR3 totals 13 residues. Germline loops: CDR1 SGHDT, CDR2 YYEEEE.

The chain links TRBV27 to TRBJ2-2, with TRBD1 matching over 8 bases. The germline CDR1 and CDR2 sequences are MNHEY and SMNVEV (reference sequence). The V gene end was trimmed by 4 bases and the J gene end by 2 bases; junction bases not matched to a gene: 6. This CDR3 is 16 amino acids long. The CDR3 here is CASSSRQGSNTGELFF. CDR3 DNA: TGTGCCAGCAGTTCCCGACAGGGGAGCAACACCGGGGAGCTGTTTTTT.

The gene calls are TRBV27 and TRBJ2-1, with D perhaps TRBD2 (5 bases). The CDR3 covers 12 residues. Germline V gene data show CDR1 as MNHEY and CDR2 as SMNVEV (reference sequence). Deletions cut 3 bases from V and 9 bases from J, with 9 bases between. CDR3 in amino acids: CASSFPGGEQFF. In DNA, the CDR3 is TGTGCCAGCAGTTTTCCTGGAGGTGAGCAGTTCTTC.

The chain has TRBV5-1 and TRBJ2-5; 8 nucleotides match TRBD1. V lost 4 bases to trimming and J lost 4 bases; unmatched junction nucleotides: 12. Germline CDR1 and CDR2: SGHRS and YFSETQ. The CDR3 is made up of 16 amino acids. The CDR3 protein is CASSVGDRGGGETQYF. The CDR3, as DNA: TGCGCCAGCAGCGTTGGCGACAGGGGAGGAGGAGAGACCCAGTACTTC.